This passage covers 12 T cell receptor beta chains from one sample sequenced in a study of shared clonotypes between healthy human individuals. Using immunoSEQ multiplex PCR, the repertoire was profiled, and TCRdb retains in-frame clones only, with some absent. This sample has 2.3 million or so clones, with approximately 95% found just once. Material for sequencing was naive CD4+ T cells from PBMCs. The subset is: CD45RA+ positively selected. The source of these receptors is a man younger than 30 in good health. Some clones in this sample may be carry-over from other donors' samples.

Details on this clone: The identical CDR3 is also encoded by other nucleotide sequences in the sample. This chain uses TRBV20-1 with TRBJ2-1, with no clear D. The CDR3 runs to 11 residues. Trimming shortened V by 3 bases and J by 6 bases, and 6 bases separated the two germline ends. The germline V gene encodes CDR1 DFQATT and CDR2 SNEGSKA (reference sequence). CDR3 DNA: TGCAGTGCTAGCTCCGCCAATGAGCAGTTCTTC. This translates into CSASSANEQFF.

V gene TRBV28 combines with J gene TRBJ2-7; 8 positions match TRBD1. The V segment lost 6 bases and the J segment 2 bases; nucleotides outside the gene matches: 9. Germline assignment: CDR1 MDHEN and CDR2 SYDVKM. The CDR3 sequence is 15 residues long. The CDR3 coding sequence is TGTGCCAGCAGACACGGGACAGGCAGGGCCTACGAGCAGTACTTC. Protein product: CASRHGTGRAYEQYF.

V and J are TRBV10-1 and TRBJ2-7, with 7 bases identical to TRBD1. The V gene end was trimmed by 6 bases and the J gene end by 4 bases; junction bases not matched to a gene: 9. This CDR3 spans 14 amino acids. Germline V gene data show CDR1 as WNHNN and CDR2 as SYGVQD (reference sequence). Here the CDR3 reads CASRYRGAVYEQYF. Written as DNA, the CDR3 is TGCGCCAGCAGATACAGGGGAGCCGTTTACGAGCAGTACTTC.

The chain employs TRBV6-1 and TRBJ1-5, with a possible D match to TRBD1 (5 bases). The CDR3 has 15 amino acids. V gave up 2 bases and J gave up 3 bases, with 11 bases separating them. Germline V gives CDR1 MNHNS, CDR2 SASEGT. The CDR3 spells CASSESRVINQPQHF. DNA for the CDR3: TGTGCCAGCAGTGAAAGCAGGGTAATCAATCAGCCCCAGCATTTT.

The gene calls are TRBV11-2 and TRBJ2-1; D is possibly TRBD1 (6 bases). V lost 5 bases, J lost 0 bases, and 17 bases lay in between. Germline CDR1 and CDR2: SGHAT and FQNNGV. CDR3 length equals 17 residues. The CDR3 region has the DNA TGTGCCAGCAGCCCGCTGACAGGCCTAAGCTCCTACAATGAGCAGTTCTTC. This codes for CASSPLTGLSSYNEQFF.

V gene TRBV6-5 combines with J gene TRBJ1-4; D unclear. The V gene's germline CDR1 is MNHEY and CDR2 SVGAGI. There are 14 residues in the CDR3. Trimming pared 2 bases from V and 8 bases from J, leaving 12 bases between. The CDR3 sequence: CASSYNAAQEKLFF. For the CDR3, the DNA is TGTGCCAGCAGTTACAACGCAGCACAGGAAAAACTGTTTTTT.

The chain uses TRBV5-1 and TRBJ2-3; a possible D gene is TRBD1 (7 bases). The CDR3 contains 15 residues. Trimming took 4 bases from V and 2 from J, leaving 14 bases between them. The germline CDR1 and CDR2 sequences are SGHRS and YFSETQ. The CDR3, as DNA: TGCGCCAGCAGCCATAGACAGGGACTCACAGATACGCAGTATTTT. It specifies CASSHRQGLTDTQYF. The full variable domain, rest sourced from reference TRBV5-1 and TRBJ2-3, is KAGVTQTPRYLIKTRGQQVTLSCSPISGHRSVSWYQQTPGQGLQFLFEYFSETQRNKGNFPGRFSGRQFSNSRSEMNVSTLELGDSALYLCASSHRQGLTDTQYFGPGTRLTVL.

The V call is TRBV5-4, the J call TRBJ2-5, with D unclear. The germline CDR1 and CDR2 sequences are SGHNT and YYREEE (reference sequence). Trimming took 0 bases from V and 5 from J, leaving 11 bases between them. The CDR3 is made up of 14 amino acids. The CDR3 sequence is CASSLAKGSETQYF. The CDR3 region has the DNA TGTGCCAGCAGCTTGGCGAAAGGCAGCGAGACCCAGTACTTC.

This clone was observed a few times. The DNA of the CDR3 is TGTGCCAGCAGTTTATCGGGGCGAAATCAGCCCCAGCATTTT. It is translated as CASSLSGRNQPQHF. The gene calls are TRBV28 and TRBJ1-5; D is possibly TRBD1 (5 bases). CDR1 and CDR2 from the germline V gene are MDHEN and SYDVKM. The V gene lost 1 base and the J gene lost 4 bases, with 8 bases spanning the gap. CDR3 length equals 14 residues.

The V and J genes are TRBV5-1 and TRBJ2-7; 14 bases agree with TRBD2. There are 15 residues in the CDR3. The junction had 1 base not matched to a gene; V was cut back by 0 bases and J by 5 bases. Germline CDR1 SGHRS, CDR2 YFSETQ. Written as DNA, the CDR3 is TGCGCCAGCAGCTTGGGACTAGCGGGAGGGAACGAGCAGTACTTC. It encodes CASSLGLAGGNEQYF.

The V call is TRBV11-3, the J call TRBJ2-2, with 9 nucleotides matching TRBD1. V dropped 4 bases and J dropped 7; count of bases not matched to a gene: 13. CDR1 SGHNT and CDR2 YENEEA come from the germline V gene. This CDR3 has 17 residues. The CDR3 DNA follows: TGTGCCAGCAGCTCGTTCTGGGGACAGGGAGAAGGCGGGGAGCTGTTTTTT. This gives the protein CASSSFWGQGEGGELFF.

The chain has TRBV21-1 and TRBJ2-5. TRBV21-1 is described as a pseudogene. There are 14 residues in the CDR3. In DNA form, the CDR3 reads TGTGCCAGCAGCAACGCAAAATCTCAAGAGACCCAGTACTTC. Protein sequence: CASSNAKSQETQYF.